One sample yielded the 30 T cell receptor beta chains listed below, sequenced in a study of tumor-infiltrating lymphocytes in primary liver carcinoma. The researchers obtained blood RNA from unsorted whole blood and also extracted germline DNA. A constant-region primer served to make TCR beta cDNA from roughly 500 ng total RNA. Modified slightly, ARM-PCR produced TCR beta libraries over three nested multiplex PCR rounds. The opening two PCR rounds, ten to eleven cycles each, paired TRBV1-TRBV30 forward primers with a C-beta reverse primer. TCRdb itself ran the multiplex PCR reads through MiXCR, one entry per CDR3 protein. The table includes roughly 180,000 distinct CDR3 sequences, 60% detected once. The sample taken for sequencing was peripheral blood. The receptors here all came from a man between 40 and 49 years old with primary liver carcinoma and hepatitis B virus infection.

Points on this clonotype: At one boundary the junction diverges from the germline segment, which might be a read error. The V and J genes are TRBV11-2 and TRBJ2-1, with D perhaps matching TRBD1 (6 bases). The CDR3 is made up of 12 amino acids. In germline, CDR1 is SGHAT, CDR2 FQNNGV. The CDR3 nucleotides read TGTGCCAGCAGCCCACAGGGCGATGAGCAGTTTTTC. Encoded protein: CASSPQGDEQFF.

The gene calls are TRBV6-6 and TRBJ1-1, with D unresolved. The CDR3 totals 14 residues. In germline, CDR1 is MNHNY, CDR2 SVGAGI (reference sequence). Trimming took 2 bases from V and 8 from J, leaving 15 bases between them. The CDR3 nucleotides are TGTGCCAGCAGTTACGAAGAGACACCCGACGAAGCTTTCTTT. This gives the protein CASSYEETPDEAFF.

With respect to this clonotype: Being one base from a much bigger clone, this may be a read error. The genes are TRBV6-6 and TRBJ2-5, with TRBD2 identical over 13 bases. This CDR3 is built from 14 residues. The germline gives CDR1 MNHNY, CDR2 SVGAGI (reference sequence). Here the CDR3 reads CATRTSGSLETKYF. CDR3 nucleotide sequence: TGTGCCACACGGACTAGCGGGAGTTTGGAGACCAAGTACTTC.

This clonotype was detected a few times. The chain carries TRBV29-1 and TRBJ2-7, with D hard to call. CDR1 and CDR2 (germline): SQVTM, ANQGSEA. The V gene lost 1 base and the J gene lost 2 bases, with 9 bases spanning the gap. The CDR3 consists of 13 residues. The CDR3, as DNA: TGCAGCGTTGAAGGGGGTCAACCCTACGAGCAGTACTTC. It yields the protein CSVEGGQPYEQYF.

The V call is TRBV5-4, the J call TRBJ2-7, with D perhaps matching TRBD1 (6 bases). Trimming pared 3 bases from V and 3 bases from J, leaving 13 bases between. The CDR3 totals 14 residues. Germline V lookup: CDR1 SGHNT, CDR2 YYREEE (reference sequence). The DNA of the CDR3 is TGTGCCAGCAGCTGGGACACAAGCTACTACGAGCAGTACTTC. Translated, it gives CASSWDTSYYEQYF.

The CDR3 bases are TGTGCCAGCAGTGATCAGGAGAAGGGCTACACCTTC. Translating gives CASSDQEKGYTF. This chain links TRBV2 with TRBJ1-2; D uncertain. This CDR3 has 12 residues. The germline CDR1 and CDR2 sequences are SNHLY and FYNNEI. V was clipped by 3 bases and J by 8 bases, with 10 bases between them.

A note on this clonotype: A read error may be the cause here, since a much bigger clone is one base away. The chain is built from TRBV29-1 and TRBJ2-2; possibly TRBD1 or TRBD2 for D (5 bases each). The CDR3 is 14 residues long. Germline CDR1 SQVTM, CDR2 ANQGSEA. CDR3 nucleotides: TGCAGCGCTATCCCCAGGGTTGGCACCGGGGAGCGGTTTTTT. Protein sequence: CSAIPRVGTGERFF.

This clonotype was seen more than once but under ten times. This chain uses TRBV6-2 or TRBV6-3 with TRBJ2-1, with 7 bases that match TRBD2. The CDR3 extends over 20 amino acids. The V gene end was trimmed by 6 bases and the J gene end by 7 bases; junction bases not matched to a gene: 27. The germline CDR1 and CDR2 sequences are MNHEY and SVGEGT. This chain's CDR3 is CASSSPPGSGRAGRSNEQFF. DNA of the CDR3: TGTGCCAGCAGCTCCCCGCCGGGAAGTGGGAGGGCCGGGCGATCGAATGAGCAGTTCTTC.

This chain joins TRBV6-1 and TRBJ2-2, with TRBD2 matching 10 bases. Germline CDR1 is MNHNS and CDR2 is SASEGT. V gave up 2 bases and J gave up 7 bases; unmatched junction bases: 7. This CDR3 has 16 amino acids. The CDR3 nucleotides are TGTGCCAGCAGTGAATCGAGCGGGAGGGTTATCGGGGAGCTGTTTTTT. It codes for CASSESSGRVIGELFF.

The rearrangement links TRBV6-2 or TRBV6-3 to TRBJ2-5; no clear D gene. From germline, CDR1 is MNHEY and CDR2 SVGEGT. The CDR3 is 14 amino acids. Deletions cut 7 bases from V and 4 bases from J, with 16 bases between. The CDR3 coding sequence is TGTGCCAGCACCAAGGGTAGATTTGGAGAGACCCAGTACTTC. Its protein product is CASTKGRFGETQYF.

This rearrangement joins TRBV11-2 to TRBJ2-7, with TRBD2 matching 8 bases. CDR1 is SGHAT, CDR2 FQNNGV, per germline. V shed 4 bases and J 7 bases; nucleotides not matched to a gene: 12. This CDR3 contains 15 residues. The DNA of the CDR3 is TGTGCCAGCAGCTCAGACCCCGGACTAGCCCATGAGCAGTACTTC. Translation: CASSSDPGLAHEQYF.

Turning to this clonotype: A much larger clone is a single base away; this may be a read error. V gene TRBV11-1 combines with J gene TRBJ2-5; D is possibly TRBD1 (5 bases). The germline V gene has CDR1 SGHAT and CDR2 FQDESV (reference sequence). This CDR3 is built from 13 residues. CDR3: CARSTEKGETQYF. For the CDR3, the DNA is TGTGCCCGCAGCACAGAAAAGGGGGAGACCCAGTACTTC.

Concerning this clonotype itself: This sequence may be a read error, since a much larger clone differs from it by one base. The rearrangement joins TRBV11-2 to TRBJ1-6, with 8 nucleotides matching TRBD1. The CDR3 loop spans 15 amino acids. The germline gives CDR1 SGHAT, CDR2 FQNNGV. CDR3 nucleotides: TGTGCCGGCAGCTCGGACAGGGCCCCGCATTCACCCCTCCACTTT. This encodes CAGSSDRAPHSPLHF.

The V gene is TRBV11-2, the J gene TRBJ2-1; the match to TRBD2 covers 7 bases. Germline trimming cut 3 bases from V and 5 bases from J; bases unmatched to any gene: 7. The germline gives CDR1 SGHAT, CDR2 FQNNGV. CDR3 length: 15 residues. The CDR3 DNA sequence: TGTGCCAGCAGCTTTAGCGGGCCACACGACAATGAGCAGTTCTTC. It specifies CASSFSGPHDNEQFF.

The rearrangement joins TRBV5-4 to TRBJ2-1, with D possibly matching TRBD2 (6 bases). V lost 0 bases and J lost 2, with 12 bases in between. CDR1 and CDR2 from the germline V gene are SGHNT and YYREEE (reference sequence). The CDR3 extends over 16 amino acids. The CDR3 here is CASSLGGDAPYNEQFF. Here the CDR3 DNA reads TGTGCCAGCAGCTTGGGGGGGGATGCCCCCTACAATGAGCAGTTCTTC.

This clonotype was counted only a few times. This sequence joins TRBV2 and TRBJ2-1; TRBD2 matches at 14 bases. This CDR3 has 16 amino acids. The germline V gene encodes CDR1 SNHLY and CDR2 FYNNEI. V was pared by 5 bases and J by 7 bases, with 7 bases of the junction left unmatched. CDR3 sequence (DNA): TGTGCCAGCAGTCCCAAGGGACTAGCGGGAGTAAATGAGCAGTTCTTC. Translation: CASSPKGLAGVNEQFF.

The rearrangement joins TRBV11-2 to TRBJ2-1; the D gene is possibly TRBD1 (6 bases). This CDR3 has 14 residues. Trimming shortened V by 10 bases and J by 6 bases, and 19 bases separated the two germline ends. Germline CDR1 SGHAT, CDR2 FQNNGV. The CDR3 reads CAISFPGAFNEQFF. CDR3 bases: TGTGCCATCTCCTTCCCAGGGGCCTTCAATGAGCAGTTCTTC.

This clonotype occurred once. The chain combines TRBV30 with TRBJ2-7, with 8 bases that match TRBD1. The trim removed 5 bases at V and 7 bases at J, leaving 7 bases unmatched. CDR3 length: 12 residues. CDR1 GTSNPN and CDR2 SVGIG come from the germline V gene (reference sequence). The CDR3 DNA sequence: TGTGCCTGGGCGCAGGGGGCGGGGGAGCAGTACTTC. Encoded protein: CAWAQGAGEQYF.

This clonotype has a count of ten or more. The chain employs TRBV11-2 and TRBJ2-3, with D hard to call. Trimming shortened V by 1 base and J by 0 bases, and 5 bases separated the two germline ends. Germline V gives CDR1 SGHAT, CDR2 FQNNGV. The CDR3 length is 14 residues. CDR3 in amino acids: CASSLGDSTDTQYF. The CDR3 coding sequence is TGTGCCAGCAGCTTAGGCGACAGCACAGATACGCAGTATTTT.

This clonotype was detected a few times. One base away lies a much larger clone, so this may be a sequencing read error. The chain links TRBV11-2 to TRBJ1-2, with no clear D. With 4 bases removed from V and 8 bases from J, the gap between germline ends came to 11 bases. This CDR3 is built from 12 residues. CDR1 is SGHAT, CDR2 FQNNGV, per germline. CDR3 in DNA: TGTGCCAGCAGCTCAGGCTTGGTCGGCTACACCTTC. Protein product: CASSSGLVGYTF.

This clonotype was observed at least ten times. The CDR3 loop is CASSLGTSWVRTDTQYF. CDR3 nucleotides: TGTGCCAGCAGCTTAGGGACTAGCTGGGTGCGCACAGATACGCAGTATTTT. The J gene is TRBJ2-3, the V gene TRBV11-2, with 8 bases aligning to TRBD2. With V trimmed by 1 base and J by 1 base, 7 bases remained unmatched. The CDR3 runs 17 residues. Germline V gene sequence: CDR1 SGHAT, CDR2 FQNNGV.

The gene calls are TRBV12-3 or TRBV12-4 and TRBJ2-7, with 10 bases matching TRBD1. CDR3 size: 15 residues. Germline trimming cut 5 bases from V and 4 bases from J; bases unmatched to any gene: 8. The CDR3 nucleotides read TGTGCCAGCAGTAAATCCGGGACAGGGGATTACGAGCAGTACTTC. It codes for CASSKSGTGDYEQYF.

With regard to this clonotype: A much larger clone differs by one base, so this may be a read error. The DNA of the CDR3 is TGTGCCAGCAGCACGGGGTCAGGAACCACCATATATTTT. Amino acid sequence: CASSTGSGTTIYF. The chain joins TRBV11-3 to TRBJ1-3; no definite D call. CDR1 and CDR2 (germline): SGHNT, YENEEA. This CDR3 region has 13 residues.

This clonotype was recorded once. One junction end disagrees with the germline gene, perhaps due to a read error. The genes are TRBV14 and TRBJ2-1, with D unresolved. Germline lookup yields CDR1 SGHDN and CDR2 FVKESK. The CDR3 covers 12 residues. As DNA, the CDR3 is TGTGCCAGCAACCAATCGGGCCTTGAGCAGTTCTTC. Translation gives CASNQSGLEQFF.

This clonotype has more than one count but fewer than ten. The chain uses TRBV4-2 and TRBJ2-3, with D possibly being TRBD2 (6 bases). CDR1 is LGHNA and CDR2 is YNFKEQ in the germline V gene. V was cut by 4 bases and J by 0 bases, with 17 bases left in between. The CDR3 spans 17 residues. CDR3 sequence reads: CASSRFVGLSSTDTQYF. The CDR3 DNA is TGTGCCAGCAGCCGGTTTGTGGGACTGTCTAGCACAGATACGCAGTATTTT.

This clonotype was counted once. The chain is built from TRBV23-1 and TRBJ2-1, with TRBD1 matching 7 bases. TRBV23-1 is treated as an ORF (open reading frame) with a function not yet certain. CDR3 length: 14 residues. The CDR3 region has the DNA TGCGCAGCATCGGACCGACAGGGTACCAATGAGCAGTTCTTC. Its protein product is CAASDRQGTNEQFF.

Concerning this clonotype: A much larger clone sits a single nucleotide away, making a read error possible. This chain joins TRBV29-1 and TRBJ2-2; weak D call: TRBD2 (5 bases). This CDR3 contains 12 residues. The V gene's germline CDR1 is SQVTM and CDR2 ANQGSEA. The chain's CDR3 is CAGTANTGVLFF. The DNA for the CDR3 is TGCGCGGGTACAGCGAACACCGGGGTGCTGTTTTTT.

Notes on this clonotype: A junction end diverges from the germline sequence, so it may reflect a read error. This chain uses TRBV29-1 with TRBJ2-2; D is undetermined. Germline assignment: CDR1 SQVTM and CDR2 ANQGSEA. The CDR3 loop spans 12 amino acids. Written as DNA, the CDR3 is TGCCGCGTCCGATGGAGTGCCGGGGAGCTGTTTTTT. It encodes CRVRWSAGELFF.

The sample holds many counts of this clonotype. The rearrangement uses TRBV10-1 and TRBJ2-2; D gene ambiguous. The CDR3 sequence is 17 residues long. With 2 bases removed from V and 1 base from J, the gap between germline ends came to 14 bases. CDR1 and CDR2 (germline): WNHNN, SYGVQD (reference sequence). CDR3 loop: CASSEGPKSQNTGELFF. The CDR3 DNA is TGCGCCAGCAGTGAGGGTCCAAAATCCCAGAACACCGGGGAGCTGTTTTTT.

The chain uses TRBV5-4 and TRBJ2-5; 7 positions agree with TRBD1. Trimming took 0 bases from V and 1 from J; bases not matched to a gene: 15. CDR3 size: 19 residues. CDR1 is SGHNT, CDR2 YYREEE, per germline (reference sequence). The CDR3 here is CASSLGIMWPGTAQETQYF. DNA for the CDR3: TGTGCCAGCAGCTTGGGAATAATGTGGCCGGGGACAGCCCAAGAGACCCAGTACTTC.